These T cell receptor beta chains were read from a single sample in a study of blood T cell repertoires in COVID-19. Sequencing used immunoSEQ multiplex PCR; TCRdb keeps in-frame clones, though not all of them. The sample yields approximately 93,000 clones, 85% to 90% seen once. The sequencing sample was made of peripheral blood. These receptors were collected from a man aged 50-59 years with COVID-19, enrolled during active disease. Each CDR3 is given with its conserved first and last residue. A D gene is named only where the DNA matches it firmly. Not every row has a clone size; where given, it reads once, few, many or a size class.

TRBV5-8	.	TRBJ1-5	.	TGTGCCAGCAGCTTGGTCCGGGGAGACAGCAATCAGCCCCAGCATTTT	CASSLVRGDSNQPQHF
TRBV5-1	TRBD1	TRBJ2-7	.	TGCGCCAGCACGAGAATGGGACAGCCCTACGAGCAGTACTTC	CASTRMGQPYEQYF
TRBV4-1	.	TRBJ2-3	.	TGCGCCAGCAGCCAAGAGCTAGCTGATACGCAGTATTTT	CASSQELADTQYF
TRBV24-1	TRBD1	TRBJ1-5	.	TGTGCCACCAGTGATTCGGGACAGCAGCCCCAGCATTTT	CATSDSGQQPQHF
TRBV30	.	TRBJ2-7	.	TGTGCCTGGAGTGTAGGGGGAAGCGATTACGAGCAGTACTTC	CAWSVGGSDYEQYF
TRBV10-2	TRBD1	TRBJ1-6	.	TGCGCCAGCGGGCTGGACAGGTTCGGGTCCTATAATTCACCCCTCCACTTT	CASGLDRFGSYNSPLHF
TRBV2	TRBD1	TRBJ1-1	.	TGTGCCAGCAGTTCCCTATCCAGGGGGCAGAACACTGAAGCTTTCTTT	CASSSLSRGQNTEAFF
TRBV5-1	TRBD2	TRBJ2-7	.	TGCGCCAGCAGCCCGCGGGGGGTGGGTATTAACTACGAGCAGTACTTC	CASSPRGVGINYEQYF
TRBV5-1	.	TRBJ1-1	.	TGCGCCAGCAGCCCCCCGGACAGAGCGAACACTGAAGCTTTCTTT	CASSPPDRANTEAFF
TRBV7-2	.	TRBJ2-6	.	TGTGCCAGCAGTCCGGCAGGCTCTGGGGCCAACGTCCTGACTTTC	CASSPAGSGANVLTF
TRBV5-1	.	TRBJ2-1	.	TGCGCCAGCAGCTTGGGCCAGGTAACCTACAATGAGCAGTTCTTC	CASSLGQVTYNEQFF
TRBV19	.	TRBJ1-2	.	TGTGCCAGTAGGTACCGCCGGGAGGGCTACACCTTC	CASRYRREGYTF
TRBV5-1	.	TRBJ1-2	.	TGCGCCAGCAGCTTGGCGGGGGACTATGGCTACACCTTC	CASSLAGDYGYTF
TRBV7-2	.	TRBJ1-2	.	TGTGCCAGCACTCGAATCCTGGGCGCGAACTATGGCTACACCTTC	CASTRILGANYGYTF
TRBV7-9	TRBD1	TRBJ1-6	.	TGTGCCAGCAGCTTAGATGTCGGGACAGGGATATTATTTTCACCCCTCCACTTT	CASSLDVGTGILFSPLHF
TRBV5-1	.	TRBJ2-1	.	TGCGCCAGCAGCTTACCAGGGGGGACAGACTACAATGAGCAGTTCTTC	CASSLPGGTDYNEQFF
TRBV19	.	TRBJ1-2	.	TGTGCCAGTAGTAGCGAAAAGTATGGCTACACCTTC	CASSSEKYGYTF
TRBV3-1/TRBV3-2	.	TRBJ1-1	.	TGTGCCAGCAGCCAACTAGGCGGGAACACTGAAGCTTTCTTT	CASSQLGGNTEAFF
TRBV12-3/TRBV12-4	.	TRBJ1-1	.	TGTGCCAGCAGTTCGAGACAGAACACTGAAGCTTTCTTT	CASSSRQNTEAFF
TRBV30	.	TRBJ1-4	.	TGTGCCTGGAGTCCAAGGAGTCAAGGGGGATTCCATAATGAAAAACTGTTTTTT	CAWSPRSQGGFHNEKLFF
TRBV28	.	TRBJ1-6	.	TGTGCCAGCAGCTTAGACACCGCAAATTCACCCCTCCACTTT	CASSLDTANSPLHF
TRBV19	.	TRBJ1-6	once	TGTGCCAGTACTCCGACTCGGGGTGCACCCCTCCACTTT	CASTPTRGAPLHF
TRBV5-4	.	TRBJ2-1	.	TGTGCCAGCAGCTTGCCCTCGGGGACATTGAATGAGCAGTTCTTC	CASSLPSGTLNEQFF
TRBV5-1	TRBD1	TRBJ1-2	.	TGCGCCAGCAGCAACGGACAGGGGAGTTATGGCTACACCTTC	CASSNGQGSYGYTF
TRBV25-1	TRBD2	TRBJ2-3	.	TGTGCCAGCAGTGACCTAGCGGGGGTCACAGATACGCAGTATTTT	CASSDLAGVTDTQYF
TRBV5-4	TRBD2	TRBJ2-1	.	TGTGCCAGCAGCTTCCGAATAGCGGGGGTAAATGAGCAGTTCTTC	CASSFRIAGVNEQFF
TRBV5-4	.	TRBJ1-1	.	TGTGCCAGCAGCTGGGCGGGGATGGACACTGAAGCTTTCTTT	CASSWAGMDTEAFF
TRBV2	TRBD1	TRBJ1-2	.	TGTGCCAGCAGTTCTCGGACAGGGGACTATGGCTACACCTTC	CASSSRTGDYGYTF